Below, one T cell receptor beta chain is given with its context. Its target is unknown. TCRdb keeps only in-frame clones here, not all; method: immunoSEQ multiplex PCR. Of roughly 2.1 million clones in the sample, approximately 94% are singletons; the top ten hold more than 1.5%. This entry belongs to a study of shared clonotypes between healthy human individuals. As defined, naive CD8 cells were CD45RO-negative and positively selected for CCR7, with terminally differentiated effector memory CD45RA+ cells excluded. Whole-study results and caveats: Non-shared clonotypes displayed generation probabilities falling below those of clonotypes present in all four donors. Richness estimates generally favored naive over memory subsets. The study drew on few donors, limiting represented genetic and exposure-history diversity.

Germline V gene data show CDR1 as SGHNT and CDR2 as YYREEE (reference sequence). V was pared by 4 bases and J by 0 bases, with 5 bases between. The CDR3 has 12 residues. Sequences were obtained from naive CD8+ T cells from PBMCs. The TCR sequence derives from a man between 18 and 29 years old in good health. Some clones in this sample may be carry-over from other donors' samples. V usage is TRBV5-4 and J usage is TRBJ2-7; D is ambiguous. CDR3 in amino acids: CASSPNSYEQYF. CDR3 DNA: TGTGCCAGCAGCCCTAACTCCTACGAGCAGTACTTC.